This T cell receptor beta chain was captured in a study of cytomegalovirus exposure and HLA in healthy donors. The donors (healthy individuals) were bone marrow donors. Both 60 Vbeta primers and 13 Jbeta primers went into the PCR. TCRdb's table, derived via immunoSEQ multiplex PCR, lists solely in-frame clones and lacks some. The table records around 150,000 clones, about 82% of them present only once. Regarding the study as a whole: In a later analysis, TCR beta V- and J-gene trimming was associated with a missense DCLRE1C variant.

Germline CDR1 is MDHEN and CDR2 is SYDVKM. The CDR3 sequence is 15 residues long. V was pared by 4 bases and J by 2 bases, with 12 bases between. Comments on this clone: Its cognate antigen is unknown.

The origin of this receptor is a man aged 25-40 years in good health and CMV-seronegative. V usage is TRBV28 and J usage is TRBJ1-3; D might be TRBD1 (5 bases). The sample was PBMCs. CDR3 nucleotide sequence: TGTGCCAGCAGTTGGCTGGGAGGGGCTGGAAACACCATATATTTT. This gives the protein CASSWLGGAGNTIYF.